Listed here are 5 T cell receptor beta chains from one sample, sequenced in a study of blood T cells in healthy people across ages. A second PCR, run for roughly 7 to 11 cycles, used a sample-barcoded 5' primer plus a J-beta primer mix. TCRdb called the 5' RACE reads again in MiXCR, with one record for every CDR3 protein. The sample has about a million distinct CDR3 sequences; 35% to 45% are singletons. Sequencing input: blood. Source of these receptors: a man aged 18 to 29 in good health.

This clonotype was seen more than once but under ten times. This chain links TRBV5-1 with TRBJ2-4; 7 nucleotides line up with TRBD1. The last part of the DNA fits TRBJ2-5 better; the J call may be wrong. Germline CDR1 and CDR2: SGHRS and YFSETQ. CDR3 length: 17 amino acids. CDR3 nucleotide sequence: TGCGCCAGCAGCTTGTTCGGCGACAGGGTGATTCGGGAGACCCAGTACTTC. It yields the protein CASSLFGDRVIRETQYF.

For this clonotype: Mismatch with germline at one junction end may stem from a read error. The rearrangement uses TRBV7-9 and TRBJ2-7; D is perhaps TRBD1 or TRBD2 (5 bases each). The CDR3 consists of 12 residues. Per the germline V gene, CDR1 is SEHNR and CDR2 is FQNEAQ (reference sequence). The CDR3 coding sequence is TGTGCCAGCAGCATAGCCGGGACGAAAATGTACTTC. Residues: CASSIAGTKMYF.

This chain links TRBV9 with TRBJ1-2; D might be TRBD1 (5 bases). The germline V gene encodes CDR1 SGDLS and CDR2 YYNGEE. The V end lost 8 bases, the J end lost 2 bases, and 22 bases lay between the germline ends. The CDR3 has 16 amino acids. The CDR3 reads CASKGDPRGRNYGYTF. The CDR3 DNA reads TGTGCCAGTAAGGGAGACCCTAGGGGCCGGAACTATGGCTACACCTTC.

The chain links TRBV9 to TRBJ1-6; D not certain. Germline assignment: CDR1 SGDLS and CDR2 YYNGEE. The V end lost 4 bases, the J end lost 1 base, and 12 bases lay between the germline ends. This CDR3 has 16 residues. The CDR3 is CASSRARPSYNSPLHF. The CDR3 DNA sequence: TGTGCCAGCAGCCGGGCCAGGCCATCCTATAATTCACCCCTCCACTTT.

Only a few counts were recorded for this clonotype. The chain couples TRBV30 to TRBJ1-5; 10 bases fit TRBD1. Trimming took 3 bases from V and 8 from J; bases not matched to a gene: 7. The CDR3 consists of 14 residues. CDR1 and CDR2 from the germline V gene are GTSNPN and SVGIG (reference sequence). The CDR3 bases are TGTGCCTGGAGCGAGACAGGGGGCGTGAAGCCCCAGCATTTT. Protein product: CAWSETGGVKPQHF.